This TCR beta chain was sequenced in a study of T cells in Graves' hyperthyroidism and ophthalmopathy. Looking at the study overall: Peripheral blood draws took place at initial diagnosis, ahead of any treatment. Notes on the study in general: Also found in blood were most expanded thyroid clonotypes above 0.001.

Per the germline V gene, CDR1 is GTSNPN and CDR2 is SVGIG (reference sequence). Trimming cost V 4 bases and J 1 base, with 19 bases left between them. The CDR3 is 16 residues long. There are many counts of this clonotype. As yet, its antigen is unknown. RNA transcripts served as the template for amplifying TCR beta CDR3 regions. Using the HTBI primer set, a first-round RT-PCR was run on the TCR CDR3. TCRdb processed the multiplex PCR reads anew with MiXCR; each CDR3 protein has one entry. Counted here are roughly 630,000 distinct CDR3 sequences, roughly 14% occurring once; the ten biggest clones make up under 8%.

This receptor was taken from a woman aged 30 to 39 with Graves' hyperthyroidism. Material: blood. The gene calls are TRBV30 and TRBJ1-1; D gene ambiguous. This CDR3 reads CAWTPLEQPTNTEAFF. The CDR3, as DNA: TGTGCCTGGACTCCCCTCGAGCAGCCAACGAACACTGAAGCTTTCTTT.